The 29 T cell receptor beta chains listed next were all sequenced from one sample in a study of cytomegalovirus exposure and HLA in healthy donors (dated by TCRdb to about 2017). Libraries came from the immunoSEQ multiplex PCR assay. For the multiplex PCR, a mixture combining 60 forward primers for TCR Vbeta segments and 13 reverse primers for TCR Jbeta segments was used. TCRdb's version of the immuneACCESS table is confined to in-frame rearrangements and falls short of the full clone set. An unresolved V gene accounts for under half of the shortfall where checked; the remainder is of unknown origin. This sample comprises fewer than 250,000 clones, roughly 80% of them detected only once. The ten top clones hold around 1.5% of the sample. The sequenced material came from PBMCs. The receptors were sampled from a girl aged 10 to 17 in good health and CMV-seronegative.

This clone appeared a few times. The chain couples TRBV5-4 to TRBJ1-3, with a possible D match to TRBD1 (6 bases). V lost 6 bases and J lost 2, with 9 bases in between. This CDR3 contains 13 residues. Germline loops: CDR1 SGHNT, CDR2 YYREEE (reference sequence). Here the CDR3 DNA reads TGTGCCAGCATGGGGGCGACTGGAAACACCATATATTTT. Encoded protein: CASMGATGNTIYF.

The rearrangement links TRBV29-1 to TRBJ2-3; a weak D match, TRBD1 (5 bases). V was pared by 6 bases and J by 7 bases, with 14 bases between. Germline assignment: CDR1 SQVTM and CDR2 ANQGSEA. The CDR3 length is 12 residues. As DNA, the CDR3 is TGCAGCGTGATGCTCCAGGGAAATACGCAGTATTTT. Protein product: CSVMLQGNTQYF.

With regard to this clone: Other DNA sequences in the same sample also yield this CDR3. The V gene is TRBV9, the J gene TRBJ2-5; the D is unclear. Germline CDR1 reads SGDLS; CDR2 reads YYNGEE. V lost 4 bases, J lost 5 bases, and 6 bases lay in between. The CDR3 is 11 residues long. The CDR3 here is CASSPGETQYF. The CDR3, as DNA: TGTGCCAGCAGCCCCGGGGAGACCCAGTACTTC.

V and J are TRBV7-2 and TRBJ1-2; weak D call: TRBD1 (5 bases). V was shortened by 0 bases and J by 3 bases, with 5 bases between the two germline ends. The CDR3 loop spans 13 amino acids. The germline V gene has CDR1 SGHTA and CDR2 FQGNSA. CDR3 residues: CASSLARDYGYTF. CDR3 nucleotide sequence: TGTGCCAGCAGCTTAGCCAGGGACTATGGCTACACCTTC.

CDR3 nucleotides: TGTGCCAGCAGCCTCAGAGAATGGACTAGCGGGGGGGCTGAGCAGTTCTTC. Its protein is CASSLREWTSGGAEQFF. This chain uses TRBV7-9 with TRBJ2-1; 15 positions agree with TRBD2. The CDR3 covers 17 residues. Looked up from germline, CDR1 is SEHNR and CDR2 is FQNEAQ (reference sequence). The V gene end was trimmed by 5 bases and the J gene end by 9 bases; junction bases not matched to a gene: 11.

The chain links TRBV6-4 to TRBJ2-2; 11 positions agree with TRBD1. The CDR3 runs to 15 residues. V lost 5 bases and J lost 4; bases outside the gene matches: 3. Germline values: CDR1 MRHNA, CDR2 SNTAGT. The CDR3 loop is CASSPGTGGTGELFF. CDR3 coding DNA: TGTGCCAGCAGTCCCGGGACAGGGGGCACCGGGGAGCTGTTTTTT.

V gene TRBV21-1 combines with J gene TRBJ2-1; the D call of TRBD1 is as the table states it, not checked on the DNA. TRBV21-1 is labeled a pseudogene. This CDR3 contains 11 residues. CDR3 in amino acids: CASSGRDRQIF. DNA for the CDR3: TGTGCCAGCAGCGGCCGGGACAGGCAAATCTTC.

V and J are TRBV7-3 and TRBJ1-6; 8 bases line up with TRBD1. Germline trimming cut 4 bases from V and 6 bases from J; bases unmatched to any gene: 2. CDR3 length: 14 residues. Germline V lookup: CDR1 SGHTA, CDR2 FQGTGA. In DNA, the CDR3 is TGTGCCAGCAGCTCACAGGGGGTTAATTCACCCCTCCACTTT. This translates into CASSSQGVNSPLHF.

This chain links TRBV19 with TRBJ1-2; D perhaps matches TRBD1 (5 bases). The CDR3 totals 14 residues. Trimming stripped 5 bases from V and 7 bases from J, with 17 bases between. Per the germline V gene, CDR1 is LNHDA and CDR2 is SQIVND (reference sequence). In DNA, the CDR3 is TGTGCCAGTAGTGCGGGACGCACGACATGTGGCTACACCTTC. It codes for CASSAGRTTCGYTF. Based on the CDR3 plus reference TRBV19 and TRBJ1-2, the full variable domain is DGGITQSPKYLFRKEGQNVTLSCEQNLNHDAMYWYRQDPGQGLRLIYYSQIVNDFQKGDIAEGYSVSREKKESFPLTVTSAQKNPTAFYLCASSAGRTTCGYTFGSGTRLTVV.

In this sample, this clone turned up once. The gene calls are TRBV10-3 and TRBJ1-5; 8 bases match TRBD1. Germline CDR1 ENHRY, CDR2 SYGVKD. The CDR3 consists of 14 residues. Losses at the gene ends were 4 bases for V and 7 bases for J; bases not matched to a gene: 6. In DNA form, the CDR3 reads TGTGCCATCAGTGTAGGACAGGGTCCACAGCCCCAGCATTTT. Its translation: CAISVGQGPQPQHF.

The rearrangement uses TRBV29-1 and TRBJ1-1; possible D gene TRBD1, 6 bases. CDR1 is SQVTM and CDR2 is ANQGSEA in the germline V gene. CDR3 length: 18 amino acids. V gave up 3 bases and J gave up 1 base, with 24 bases separating them. CDR3 sequence reads: CSVEDSLSRGGENTEAFF. DNA of the CDR3: TGCAGCGTTGAGGATTCTCTTAGTAGGGGGGGGGAGAACACTGAAGCTTTCTTT.

Comment on this clone: At one end, the junction sequence differs from germline, possibly due to a read error. The rearrangement links TRBV5-1 to TRBJ2-1, with 11 positions matching TRBD2. The CDR3 is made up of 17 amino acids. Germline loops: CDR1 SGHRS, CDR2 YFSETQ. The CDR3: CARSKDVTSGRLVEQFF. The CDR3 coding sequence is TGCGCCCGCAGCAAAGACGTCACTAGCGGGAGATTGGTTGAGCAGTTCTTC.

This sequence joins TRBV4-2 and TRBJ1-3; no clear D gene. The CDR3 contains 15 residues. The germline V and J ends were trimmed by 0 bases and 0 bases, with 6 bases remaining between them. Germline CDR1 LGHNA, CDR2 YNFKEQ. The CDR3 coding sequence is TGTGCCAGCAGCCAAGAGTCCCTCTCTGGAAACACCATATATTTT. Protein product: CASSQESLSGNTIYF.

The genes are TRBV5-1 and TRBJ2-1; 11 positions match TRBD2. The CDR3 is 17 amino acids. Germline lookup yields CDR1 SGHRS and CDR2 YFSETQ. Trimming took 5 bases from V and 7 from J; bases not matched to a gene: 14. The DNA for the CDR3 is TGCGCCAGCAGACCATGGATAGCGGGGGGGCTCGTTAATGAGCAGTTCTTC. This translates into CASRPWIAGGLVNEQFF.

The rearrangement joins TRBV28 to TRBJ2-7, with TRBD1 matching 7 bases. With V trimmed by 7 bases and J by 3 bases, 3 bases remained unmatched. Germline V gene sequence: CDR1 MDHEN, CDR2 SYDVKM. This CDR3 contains 12 residues. The CDR3 coding sequence is TGTGCCAGCACCGGGACAGTCTACGAGCAGTACTTC. Its translation: CASTGTVYEQYF.

The table lists this clone with a few counts. This chain connects TRBV19 to TRBJ1-6; 9 nucleotides align to TRBD1. CDR3 length: 15 amino acids. The germline CDR1 and CDR2 sequences are LNHDA and SQIVND (reference sequence). Trimming at V came to 4 bases and at J to 8 bases, leaving 6 bases not matched to a gene. This CDR3 is CASSTHRGLDSPLHF. In DNA, the CDR3 is TGTGCCAGTAGTACCCACAGGGGGCTCGATTCACCCCTCCACTTT.

The genes are TRBV6-6 and TRBJ2-1, with TRBD2 matching 7 bases. The germline CDR1 and CDR2 sequences are MNHNY and SVGAGI (reference sequence). After removal of 5 bases from V and 9 bases from J, the junction contained 1 base not matched to a gene. The length of the CDR3 is 11 residues. CDR3 residues: CASSGGGEQFF. In DNA form, the CDR3 reads TGTGCCAGCAGTGGGGGGGGTGAGCAGTTCTTC.

The chain has TRBV5-1 and TRBJ1-4, with D tentatively TRBD1 (6 bases). This CDR3 has 15 residues. The ends were cut back, 4 bases at V and 8 bases at J, with 18 bases in the middle. Per germline, CDR1 SGHRS and CDR2 YFSETQ. The CDR3 loop is CASSVKTGSGEKLFF. The CDR3 DNA is TGCGCCAGCAGCGTAAAGACAGGCTCGGGAGAAAAACTGTTTTTT.

The chain carries TRBV10-2 and TRBJ2-5; tentatively, D is TRBD2 (6 bases). The J call may not be correct, given that the DNA end is closer to TRBJ2-7. The CDR3 covers 14 residues. The V gene's germline CDR1 is WSHSY and CDR2 SAAADI. The CDR3 DNA reads as TGCGCCAGCAGTGCGGCGGGATTGGTCGACGAGCAGTACTTC. Translating gives CASSAAGLVDEQYF.

The rearrangement links TRBV28 to TRBJ1-5; D perhaps matches TRBD1 (6 bases). V lost 10 bases to trimming and J lost 7 bases, with 14 bases between them. This CDR3 has 12 amino acids. Germline V gene data show CDR1 as MDHEN and CDR2 as SYDVKM. The CDR3 here is CAIQGLVQPQHF. The CDR3 nucleotides are TGTGCCATACAGGGTTTGGTACAGCCCCAGCATTTT.

This clone was seen a single time. The rearrangement joins TRBV10-3 to TRBJ1-1; maybe TRBD1 (6 bases). Germline V gene data show CDR1 as ENHRY and CDR2 as SYGVKD. CDR3 length: 11 amino acids. V lost 6 bases to trimming and J lost 8 bases, with 10 bases between them. CDR3 DNA: TGTGCCATCAGCGGGACATCAGAAGCTTTCTTT. Translated: CAISGTSEAFF.

The gene calls are TRBV7-6 and TRBJ2-7, with 13 positions matching TRBD2. Germline V CDR1 and CDR2: SGHVS, FNYEAQ. The CDR3 has 15 residues. Trimming at V came to 5 bases and at J to 6 bases, leaving 7 bases not matched to a gene. The CDR3 sequence is CASSPGLAGRLEQYF. DNA of the CDR3: TGTGCCAGCAGCCCGGGACTAGCGGGAAGACTCGAGCAGTACTTC.

This clone was detected a few times. This chain uses TRBV30 with TRBJ1-5; no clear D gene. CDR3 length: 14 amino acids. V was shortened by 2 bases and J by 2 bases, with 10 bases between the two germline ends. Germline-derived CDR1 and CDR2 are GTSNPN and SVGIG (reference sequence). The CDR3 DNA reads as TGTGCCTGGAGTTATGGTGCGGGCAATCAGCCCCAGCATTTT. Amino acid sequence: CAWSYGAGNQPQHF.

This clone was observed a handful of times. The chain joins TRBV5-6 to TRBJ1-2, with TRBD1 identical over 8 bases. CDR3 length equals 14 residues. V lost 3 bases and J lost 4; bases outside the gene matches: 5. Germline V gene data show CDR1 as SGHDT and CDR2 as YYEEEE. As DNA, the CDR3 is TGTGCCAGCAGCTGGACAGGGAGTTTCTATGGCTACACCTTC. This sequence encodes CASSWTGSFYGYTF.

V is TRBV25-1 and J is TRBJ1-1, with D unclear. CDR3 length equals 14 residues. From germline, CDR1 is MGHDK and CDR2 SYGVNS. Trimming stripped 1 base from V and 6 bases from J, with 12 bases between. The CDR3 coding sequence is TGTGCCAGCAGTGAATTCAGGAGGGATGCTGAAGCTTTCTTT. Protein product: CASSEFRRDAEAFF.

The chain carries TRBV29-1 and TRBJ2-5; 8 positions match TRBD1. The trim removed 7 bases at V and 4 bases at J, leaving 11 bases unmatched. The CDR3 totals 14 residues. From germline, CDR1 is SQVTM and CDR2 ANQGSEA. The DNA of the CDR3 is TGCAGCGCTCTTACAGGGGGACGTGGAGAGACCCAGTACTTC. Its translation: CSALTGGRGETQYF.

This chain uses TRBV28 with TRBJ1-4; the match to TRBD1 covers 9 bases. Germline CDR1 MDHEN, CDR2 SYDVKM. The CDR3 runs to 19 residues. V lost 7 bases, J lost 6 bases, and 21 bases stayed unmatched. The CDR3 DNA follows: TGTGCCAGCACTAAAACAGGGGGCGCAGCTTTGGTCGTCCATGAAAAACTGTTTTTT. Its protein product is CASTKTGGAALVVHEKLFF.

The rearrangement links TRBV6-1 to TRBJ1-1; D remains ambiguous. Trimming took off 2 bases at V and 4 bases at J, with 11 bases between the two ends. The CDR3 consists of 14 residues. Germline lookup yields CDR1 MNHNS and CDR2 SASEGT. CDR3 DNA sequence: TGTGCCAGCAGTGAAATGGGTGGGCGCACTGAAGCTTTCTTT. Protein: CASSEMGGRTEAFF.

This rearrangement joins TRBV19 to TRBJ1-5; TRBD1 matches 11 bases. V lost 5 bases to trimming and J lost 1 base; unmatched junction nucleotides: 7. The CDR3 is 17 amino acids. The germline V gene has CDR1 LNHDA and CDR2 SQIVND (reference sequence). The CDR3 is CASSYRDRGASNQPQHF. For the CDR3, the DNA is TGTGCCAGTAGTTACCGGGACAGGGGGGCGAGCAATCAGCCCCAGCATTTT.